The next 2 T cell receptor beta chains were all read from a single sample in a study of blood T cell repertoires in COVID-19. Sequencing used immunoSEQ multiplex PCR; TCRdb keeps in-frame clones, though not all of them. The sample records just under 350,000 clones, around 83% being singletons. The material sequenced was peripheral blood. These receptors were taken from a man aged 30 to 39 with active or convalescent COVID-19.

V gene TRBV9 combines with J gene TRBJ2-7; 9 bases agree with TRBD2. Germline CDR1 SGDLS, CDR2 YYNGEE. The junction had 11 bases not matched to a gene; V was cut back by 0 bases and J by 7 bases. This CDR3 contains 16 residues. The CDR3 bases are TGTGCCAGCAGCGTAGAAGGAGCGGGGGGCCTAGGTGAGCAGTACTTC. Translation: CASSVEGAGGLGEQYF.

This clone appeared a few times. This sequence joins TRBV7-2 and TRBJ2-7; TRBD2 is a possible D gene (6 bases). Germline CDR1 reads SGHTA; CDR2 reads FQGNSA. This CDR3 region has 15 residues. Trimming cost V 7 bases and J 2 bases, with 18 bases left between them. CDR3 DNA: TGTGCCAGCACCTGGCCGGGGACTTTGACCTACGAGCAGTACTTC. This codes for CASTWPGTLTYEQYF.